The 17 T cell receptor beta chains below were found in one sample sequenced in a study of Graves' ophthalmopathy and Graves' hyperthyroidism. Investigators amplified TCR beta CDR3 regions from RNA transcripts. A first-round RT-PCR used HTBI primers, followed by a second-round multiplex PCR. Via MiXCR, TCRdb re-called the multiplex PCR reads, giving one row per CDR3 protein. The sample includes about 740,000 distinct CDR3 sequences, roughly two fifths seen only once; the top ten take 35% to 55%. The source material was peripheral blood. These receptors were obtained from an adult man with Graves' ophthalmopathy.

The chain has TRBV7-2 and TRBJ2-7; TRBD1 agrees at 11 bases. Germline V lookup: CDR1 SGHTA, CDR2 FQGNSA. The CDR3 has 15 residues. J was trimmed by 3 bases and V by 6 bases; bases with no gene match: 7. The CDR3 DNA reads TGTGCCAGCAGGACGGGACAGGGGGGCCGCTACGAGCAGTACTTC. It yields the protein CASRTGQGGRYEQYF.

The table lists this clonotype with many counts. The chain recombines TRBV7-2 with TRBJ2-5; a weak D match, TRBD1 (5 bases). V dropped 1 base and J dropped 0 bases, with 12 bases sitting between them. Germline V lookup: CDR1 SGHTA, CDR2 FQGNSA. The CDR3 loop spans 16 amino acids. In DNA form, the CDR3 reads TGTGCCAGCAGCTTAGGTTGGGGCATAAACCAAGAGACCCAGTACTTC. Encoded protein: CASSLGWGINQETQYF.

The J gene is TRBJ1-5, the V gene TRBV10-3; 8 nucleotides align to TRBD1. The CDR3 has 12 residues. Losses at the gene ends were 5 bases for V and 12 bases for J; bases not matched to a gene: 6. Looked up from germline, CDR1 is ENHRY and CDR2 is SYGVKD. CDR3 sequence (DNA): TGTGCCATCAGTACAGGGGGTCCGATCCAGCATTTT. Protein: CAISTGGPIQHF.

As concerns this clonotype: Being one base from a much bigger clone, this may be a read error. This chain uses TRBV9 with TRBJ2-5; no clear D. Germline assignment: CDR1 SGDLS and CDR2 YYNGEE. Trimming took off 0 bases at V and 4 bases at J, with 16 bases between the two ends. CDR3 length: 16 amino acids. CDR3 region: CASSVGIGRTGETQYF. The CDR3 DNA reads TGTGCCAGCAGCGTAGGGATAGGAAGGACGGGAGAGACCCAGTACTTC.

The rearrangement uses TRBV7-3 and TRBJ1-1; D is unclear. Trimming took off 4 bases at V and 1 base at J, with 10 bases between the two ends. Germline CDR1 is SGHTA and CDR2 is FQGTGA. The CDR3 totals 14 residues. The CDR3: CASSSRAGNTEAFF. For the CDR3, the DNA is TGTGCCAGCAGCTCTAGGGCGGGGAACACTGAAGCTTTCTTT. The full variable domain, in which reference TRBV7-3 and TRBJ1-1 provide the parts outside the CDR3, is GAGVSQTPSNKVTEKGKYVELRCDPISGHTALYWYRQSLGQGPEFLIYFQGTGAADDSGLPNDRFFAVRPEGSVSTLKIQRTERGDSAVYLCASSSRAGNTEAFFGQGTRLTVV.

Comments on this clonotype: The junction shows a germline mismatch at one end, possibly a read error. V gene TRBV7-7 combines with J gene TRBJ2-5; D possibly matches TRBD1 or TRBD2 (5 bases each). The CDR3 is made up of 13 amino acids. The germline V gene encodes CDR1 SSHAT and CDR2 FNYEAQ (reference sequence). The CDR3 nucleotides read TGTGCCAGCGGCTTACGAGGGACGGAGACCCAGTACTTC. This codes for CASGLRGTETQYF.

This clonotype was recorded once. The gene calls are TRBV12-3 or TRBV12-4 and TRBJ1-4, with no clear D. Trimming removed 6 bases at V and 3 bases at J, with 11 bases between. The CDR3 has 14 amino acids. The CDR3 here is CASRSLVANEKLFF. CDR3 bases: TGTGCCAGCAGGTCCCTTGTAGCTAATGAAAAACTGTTTTTT.

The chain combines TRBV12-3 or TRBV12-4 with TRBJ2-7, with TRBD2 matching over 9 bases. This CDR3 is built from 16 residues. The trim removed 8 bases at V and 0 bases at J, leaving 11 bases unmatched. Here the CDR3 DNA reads TGTGCCAGCTCGCCGGCGGGACTAGCCACCTCCTACGAGCAGTACTTC. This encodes CASSPAGLATSYEQYF.

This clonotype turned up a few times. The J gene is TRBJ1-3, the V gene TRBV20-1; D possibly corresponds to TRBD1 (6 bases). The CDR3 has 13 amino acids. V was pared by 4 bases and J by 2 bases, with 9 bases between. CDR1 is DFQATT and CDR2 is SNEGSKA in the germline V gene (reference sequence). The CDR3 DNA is TGCAGTGCTACAGGGGCTCCTGGAAACACCATATATTTT. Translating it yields CSATGAPGNTIYF.

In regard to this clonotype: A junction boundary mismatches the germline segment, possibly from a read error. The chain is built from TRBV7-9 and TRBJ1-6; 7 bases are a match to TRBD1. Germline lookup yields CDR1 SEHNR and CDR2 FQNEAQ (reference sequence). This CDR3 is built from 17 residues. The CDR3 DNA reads TGTGCCAGCAGCCAGGGGGGAAGGAGCTCCTATAATCCACCCCTCCACTTT. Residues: CASSQGGRSSYNPPLHF.

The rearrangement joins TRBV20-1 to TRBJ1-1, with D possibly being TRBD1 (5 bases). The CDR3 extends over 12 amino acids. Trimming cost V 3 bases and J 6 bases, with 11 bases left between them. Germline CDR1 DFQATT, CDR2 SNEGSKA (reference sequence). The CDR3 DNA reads TGCAGTGCTAGCCCCCCAGGGCCTGAAGCTTTCTTT. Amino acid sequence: CSASPPGPEAFF.

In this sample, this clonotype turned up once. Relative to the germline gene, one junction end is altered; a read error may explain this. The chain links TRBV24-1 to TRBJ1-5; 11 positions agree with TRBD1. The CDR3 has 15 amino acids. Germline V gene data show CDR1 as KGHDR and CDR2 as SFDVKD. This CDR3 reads CASSSRTGGLETQHF. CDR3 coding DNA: TGTGCCAGCAGTTCTAGGACAGGGGGCTTGGAGACCCAGCATTTT.

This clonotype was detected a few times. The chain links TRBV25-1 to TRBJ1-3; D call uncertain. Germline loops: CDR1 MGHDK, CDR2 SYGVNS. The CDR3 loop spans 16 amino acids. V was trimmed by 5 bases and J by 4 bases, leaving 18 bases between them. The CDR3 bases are TGTGCCAGCAGTTACCTCAGCCTCACCAGGGGAAACACCATATATTTT. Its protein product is CASSYLSLTRGNTIYF.

The DNA of the CDR3 is TGTGCCATCCGGGACAGGGGGAACACCGGGGAGCTGTTTTTT. It codes for CAIRDRGNTGELFF. The genes are TRBV10-3 and TRBJ2-2; TRBD1 aligns across 10 bases. The CDR3 totals 14 residues. Germline V gene sequence: CDR1 ENHRY, CDR2 SYGVKD. The V and J ends lost 8 bases and 1 base, in that order; junction bases with no gene match: 1.

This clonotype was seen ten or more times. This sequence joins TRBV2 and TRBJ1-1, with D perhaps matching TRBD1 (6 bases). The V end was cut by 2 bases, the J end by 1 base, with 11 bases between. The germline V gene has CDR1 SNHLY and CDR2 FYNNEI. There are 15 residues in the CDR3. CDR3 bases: TGTGCCAGCAGTGAATATTGGGGGCAGAACACTGAAGCTTTCTTT. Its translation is CASSEYWGQNTEAFF.

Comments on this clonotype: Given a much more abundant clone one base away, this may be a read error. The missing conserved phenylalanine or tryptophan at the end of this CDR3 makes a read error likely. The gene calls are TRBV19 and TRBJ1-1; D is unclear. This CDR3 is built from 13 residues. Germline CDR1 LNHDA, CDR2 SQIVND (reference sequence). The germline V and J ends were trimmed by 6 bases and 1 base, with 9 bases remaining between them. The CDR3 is CASRRGWNTEAFL. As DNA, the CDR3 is TGTGCCAGTAGGCGAGGATGGAACACTGAAGCTTTCCTT.

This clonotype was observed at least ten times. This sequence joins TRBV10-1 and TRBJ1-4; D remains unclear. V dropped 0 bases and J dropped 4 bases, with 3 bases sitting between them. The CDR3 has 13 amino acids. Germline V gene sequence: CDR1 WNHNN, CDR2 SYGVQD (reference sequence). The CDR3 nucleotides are TGCGCCAGCAGTGAGTCTGATAATGAAAAACTGTTTTTT. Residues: CASSESDNEKLFF.